These T cell receptor beta chains were read from a single sample in a study of immune heterogeneity within non-small cell lung tumors. TCRdb recomputed calls from the multiplex PCR reads with MiXCR, one row per CDR3 protein. The sample holds about 12,000 distinct CDR3 sequences, approximately 20% seen once. Sequencing used lung tumor tissue. The receptors stem from a man in his sixties with non-small cell lung cancer. Both conserved end residues are part of each CDR3. The D gene is left open where the match is weak. The listing skips clone size in some rows; elsewhere it reads once, few, many or a size class.

>TRBD2|.|TRBJ2-7|TRBV5-4
CASSLVLAGFSYEQYF
TGTGCCAGCAGCTTGGTTCTAGCGGGATTCTCCTACGAGCAGTACTTC
>.|medium-sized|TRBJ2-3|TRBV7-2
CASSFLADTQYF
TGTGCCAGCAGCTTTCTTGCAGATACGCAGTATTTT
>.|few|TRBJ1-1|TRBV9
CASSVRMNTEAFF
TGTGCCAGCAGCGTCAGGATGAACACTGAAGCTTTCTTT
>.|many|TRBJ1-4|TRBV28
CASSLPGSNEKLFF
TGTGCCAGCAGTTTACCAGGCTCTAATGAAAAACTGTTTTTT
>TRBD2|few|TRBJ2-1|TRBV6-1
CASSEAPPGGGYEQFF
TGTGCCAGCAGTGAAGCCCCCCCGGGGGGGGGGTATGAGCAGTTCTTC
>.|few|TRBJ1-3|TRBV20-1
CSASGPRHTSGNTIYF
TGCAGTGCATCCGGACCGCGACACACCTCTGGAAACACCATATATTTT
>.|.|TRBJ1-1|TRBV20-1
CSASVAGDEKTEAFF
TGCAGTGCTAGTGTAGCCGGGGACGAAAAAACTGAAGCTTTCTTT
>.|.|TRBJ2-5|TRBV11-2
CASSSSGLPWDQYF
TGTGCCAGCAGCTCCAGCGGGTTGCCCTGGGACCAGTACTTC
>.|medium-sized|TRBJ1-3|TRBV6-1
CATSRDLASGNTIYF
TGTGCCACCTCTCGGGACTTAGCCTCTGGAAACACCATATATTTT
>.|few|TRBJ2-2|TRBV3-1
CASSRTANTGELFF
TGTGCCAGCAGCCGGACAGCGAACACCGGGGAGCTGTTTTTT